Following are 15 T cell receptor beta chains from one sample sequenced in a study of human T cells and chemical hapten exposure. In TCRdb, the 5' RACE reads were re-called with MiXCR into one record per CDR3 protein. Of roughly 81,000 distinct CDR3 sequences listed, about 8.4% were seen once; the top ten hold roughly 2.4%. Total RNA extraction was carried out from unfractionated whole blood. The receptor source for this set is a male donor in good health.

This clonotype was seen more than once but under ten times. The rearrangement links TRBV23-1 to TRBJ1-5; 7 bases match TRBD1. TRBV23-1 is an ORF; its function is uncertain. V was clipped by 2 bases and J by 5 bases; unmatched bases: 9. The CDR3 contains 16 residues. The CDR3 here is CASSQNSGQSYQPQHF. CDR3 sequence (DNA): TGCGCCAGCAGTCAAAACTCGGGACAGAGTTATCAGCCCCAGCATTTT.

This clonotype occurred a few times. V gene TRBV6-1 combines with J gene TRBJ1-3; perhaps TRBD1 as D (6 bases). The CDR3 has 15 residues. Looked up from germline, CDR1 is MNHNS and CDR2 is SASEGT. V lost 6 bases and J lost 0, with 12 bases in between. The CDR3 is CASSNQGSSGNTIYF. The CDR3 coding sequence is TGTGCCAGCAGCAACCAGGGGAGCTCTGGAAACACCATATATTTT.

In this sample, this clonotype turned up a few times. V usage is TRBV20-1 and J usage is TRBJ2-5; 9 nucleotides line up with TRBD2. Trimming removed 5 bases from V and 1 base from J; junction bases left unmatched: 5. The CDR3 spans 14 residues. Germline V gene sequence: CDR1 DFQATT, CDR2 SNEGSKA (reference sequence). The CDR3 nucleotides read TGCAGTGCTGGGGCGGGGGGGCTCCAAGAGACCCAGTACTTC. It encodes CSAGAGGLQETQYF.

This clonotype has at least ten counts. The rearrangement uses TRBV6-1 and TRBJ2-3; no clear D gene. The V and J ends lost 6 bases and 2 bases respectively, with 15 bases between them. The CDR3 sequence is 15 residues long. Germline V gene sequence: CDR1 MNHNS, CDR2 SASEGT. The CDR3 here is CASSPAEIITDTQYF. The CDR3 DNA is TGTGCCAGCAGCCCCGCGGAGATAATCACAGATACGCAGTATTTT.

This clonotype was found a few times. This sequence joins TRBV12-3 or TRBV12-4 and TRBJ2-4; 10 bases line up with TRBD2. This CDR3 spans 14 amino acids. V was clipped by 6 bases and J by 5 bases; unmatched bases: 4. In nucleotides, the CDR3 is TGTGCCAGCAGGATCGGACTAGCGGAAAACATTCAGTACTTC. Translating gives CASRIGLAENIQYF.

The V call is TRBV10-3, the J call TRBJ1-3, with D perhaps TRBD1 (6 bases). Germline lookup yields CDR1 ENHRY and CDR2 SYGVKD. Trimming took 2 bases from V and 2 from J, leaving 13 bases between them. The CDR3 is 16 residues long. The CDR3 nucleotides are TGTGCCATCAGTGAGCCGACAGGAAGGACTGGAAACACCATATATTTT. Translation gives CAISEPTGRTGNTIYF.

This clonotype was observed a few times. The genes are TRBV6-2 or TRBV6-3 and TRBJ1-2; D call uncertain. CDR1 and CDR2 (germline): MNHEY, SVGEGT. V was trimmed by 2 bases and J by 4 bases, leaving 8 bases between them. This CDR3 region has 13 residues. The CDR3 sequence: CASSYPGTYGYTF. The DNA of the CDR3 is TGTGCCAGCAGTTACCCAGGCACCTATGGCTACACCTTC.

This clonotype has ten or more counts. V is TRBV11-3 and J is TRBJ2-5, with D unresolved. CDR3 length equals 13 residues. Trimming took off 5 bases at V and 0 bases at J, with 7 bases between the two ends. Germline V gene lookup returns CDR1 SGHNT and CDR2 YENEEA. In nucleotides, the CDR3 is TGTGCCAGCAGCCCAGAGTACCAAGAGACCCAGTACTTC. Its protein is CASSPEYQETQYF.

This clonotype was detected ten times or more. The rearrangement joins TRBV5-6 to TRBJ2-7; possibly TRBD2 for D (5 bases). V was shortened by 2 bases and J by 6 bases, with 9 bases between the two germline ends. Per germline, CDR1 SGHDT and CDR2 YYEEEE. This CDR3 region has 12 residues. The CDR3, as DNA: TGTGCCAGCAGCTTAAATGAGGGCGAGCAGTACTTC. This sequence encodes CASSLNEGEQYF.

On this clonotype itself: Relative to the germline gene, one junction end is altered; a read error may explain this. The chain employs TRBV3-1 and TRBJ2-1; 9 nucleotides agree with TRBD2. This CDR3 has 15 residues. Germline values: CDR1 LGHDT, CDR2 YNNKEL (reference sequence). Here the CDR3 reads CASSQGLAEYSEQFF. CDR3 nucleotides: TGTGCCAGCAGCCAAGGACTAGCGGAATACAGTGAGCAGTTCTTC.

The CDR3 loop reads CASSPHRGRYEQYF. CDR3 bases: TGTGCCAGCAGTCCTCACAGGGGCCGCTACGAGCAGTACTTC. The rearrangement uses TRBV12-3 or TRBV12-4 and TRBJ2-7, with TRBD1 identical over 7 bases. V was pared by 5 bases and J by 3 bases, with 7 bases of the junction left unmatched. This CDR3 comprises 14 residues.

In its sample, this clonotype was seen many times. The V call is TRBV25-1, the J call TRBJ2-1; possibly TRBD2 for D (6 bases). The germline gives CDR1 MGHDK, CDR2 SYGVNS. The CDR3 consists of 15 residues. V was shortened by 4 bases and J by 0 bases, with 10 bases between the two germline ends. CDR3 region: CASSVTGASYNEQFF. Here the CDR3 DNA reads TGTGCCAGCAGTGTTACGGGAGCCTCCTACAATGAGCAGTTCTTC.

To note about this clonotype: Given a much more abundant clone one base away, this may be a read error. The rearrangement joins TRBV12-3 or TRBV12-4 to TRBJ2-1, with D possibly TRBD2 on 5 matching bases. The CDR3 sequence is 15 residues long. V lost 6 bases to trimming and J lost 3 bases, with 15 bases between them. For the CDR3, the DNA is TGTGCCAGCAGCCCTGAGAGGGTTTGCTACAATGAGCAGTTCTTC. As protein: CASSPERVCYNEQFF.

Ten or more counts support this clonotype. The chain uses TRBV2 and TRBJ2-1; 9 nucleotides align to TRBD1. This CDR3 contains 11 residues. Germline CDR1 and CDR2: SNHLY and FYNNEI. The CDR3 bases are TGTGCGGGGACAGGGTATAATGAGCAGTTCTTC. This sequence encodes CAGTGYNEQFF. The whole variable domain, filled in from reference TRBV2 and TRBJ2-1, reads EPEVTQTPSHQVTQMGQEVILRCVPISNHLYFYWYRQILGQKVEFLVSFYNNEISEKSEIFDDQFSVERPDGSNFTLKIRSTKLEDSAMYFCAGTGYNEQFFGPGTRLTVL.

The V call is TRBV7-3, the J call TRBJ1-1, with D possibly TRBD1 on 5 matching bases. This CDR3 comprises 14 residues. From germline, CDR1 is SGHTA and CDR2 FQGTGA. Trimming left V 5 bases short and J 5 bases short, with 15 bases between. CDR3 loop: CASSPGGGKTEAFF. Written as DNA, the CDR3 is TGTGCCAGCAGCCCGGGGGGAGGGAAAACTGAAGCTTTCTTT.